A single sample gave rise to the 13 T cell receptor beta chains below, sequenced in a study of T-cell reconstitution after alpha-beta-depleted transplantation in children. Unique molecular identifiers were built into the TCRbeta library. TCRdb reprocessed the PCR reads via MiXCR and lists one record per CDR3 protein. The sample records hundreds of thousands of distinct CDR3 sequences, roughly 14% being singletons. The sequenced sample was PBMCs, obtained before TCRalphabeta/CD19-depleted stem cell transplant. The receptor set was obtained from a girl aged 2-9 years with congenital amegakaryocytic thrombocytopenia, due to receive a stem cell transplant.

The V and J genes are TRBV3-1 and TRBJ1-4; unclear D gene. CDR3 length: 14 amino acids. CDR1 LGHDT and CDR2 YNNKEL come from the germline V gene (reference sequence). Trimming pared 0 bases from V and 7 bases from J, leaving 9 bases between. As DNA, the CDR3 is TGTGCCAGCAGCCAAGAGCATCTTAGTGAAAAACTGTTTTTT. Its protein product is CASSQEHLSEKLFF.

The V gene is TRBV15, the J gene TRBJ1-4; no definite D call. V shed 0 bases and J shed 8 bases, with 4 bases lying between them. The CDR3 has 12 amino acids. The V gene's germline CDR1 is LNHNV and CDR2 YYDKDF (reference sequence). CDR3 in amino acids: CATSRDREKLFF. CDR3 sequence (DNA): TGTGCCACCAGCAGAGATCGGGAAAAACTGTTTTTT.

This clonotype was found many times. The CDR3 sequence is CATSDPRGRQTQYF. The DNA of the CDR3 is TGTGCCACCAGTGACCCCCGCGGGAGGCAGACCCAGTACTTC. The V call is TRBV24-1, the J call TRBJ2-5; 8 nucleotides align to TRBD2. The trim removed 4 bases at V and 6 bases at J, leaving 6 bases unmatched. The V gene's germline CDR1 is KGHDR and CDR2 SFDVKD. The CDR3 is 14 residues long.

J is TRBJ2-5 and V is TRBV6-1; no clear D. Germline values: CDR1 MNHNS, CDR2 SASEGT. V was clipped by 5 bases and J by 2 bases, with 15 bases between them. The CDR3 has 15 residues. The DNA of the CDR3 is TGTGCCAGCAGTCGAGTTACCCCGACGCAAGAGACCCAGTACTTC. Translating it yields CASSRVTPTQETQYF.

The chain is built from TRBV5-1 and TRBJ2-7; possibly TRBD2 for D (6 bases). V was pared by 0 bases and J by 2 bases, with 12 bases between. CDR1 SGHRS and CDR2 YFSETQ come from the germline V gene. The CDR3 runs 15 residues. The CDR3 region is CASSLAGRGTYEQYF. CDR3 nucleotide sequence: TGCGCCAGCAGCTTGGCCGGCCGGGGGACCTACGAGCAGTACTTC.

This clonotype has a handful of counts. V gene TRBV5-8 combines with J gene TRBJ2-5, with D perhaps TRBD2 (5 bases). Germline loops: CDR1 SGHTS, CDR2 YDEGEE. The V and J ends lost 2 bases and 2 bases respectively, with 13 bases between them. The CDR3 contains 15 residues. CDR3 coding DNA: TGTGCCAGCAGCTTTGACGTCCGGGATCAAGAGACCCAGTACTTC. It codes for CASSFDVRDQETQYF.

This sequence joins TRBV18 and TRBJ2-4; D is unclear. The CDR3 covers 12 residues. CDR1 and CDR2 from the germline V gene are KGHSH and LQKENI. V lost 2 bases to trimming and J lost 7 bases, with 6 bases between them. The CDR3 sequence: CASSPEWNIQYF. DNA for the CDR3: TGTGCCAGCTCACCAGAGTGGAACATTCAGTACTTC.

This clonotype was counted many times. The J gene is TRBJ2-7, the V gene TRBV10-3; TRBD2 matches 12 bases. J gave up 6 bases and V 0 bases, and 6 bases lay outside the gene matches. This CDR3 has 16 residues. Germline assignment: CDR1 ENHRY and CDR2 SYGVKD. Here the CDR3 DNA reads TGTGCCATCAGTGAGTCAGGCGGACTAGCGGGAATCGAGCAGTACTTC. It codes for CAISESGGLAGIEQYF.

J is TRBJ2-4 and V is TRBV30, with no clear D. The germline CDR1 and CDR2 sequences are GTSNPN and SVGIG (reference sequence). V was shortened by 4 bases and J by 4 bases, with 14 bases between the two germline ends. The CDR3 sequence is 14 residues long. The CDR3 DNA is TGTGCCTGGACTGGCCCGACCCCGAAAAACATTCAGTACTTC. Translating gives CAWTGPTPKNIQYF. Filled out from reference TRBV30 and TRBJ2-4, the complete variable domain reads SQTIHQWPATLVQPVGSPLSLECTVEGTSNPNLYWYRQAAGRGLQLLFYSVGIGQISSEVPQNLSASRPQDRQFILSSKKLLLSDSGFYLCAWTGPTPKNIQYFGAGTRLSVL.

This clonotype was observed many times. The chain carries TRBV20-1 and TRBJ2-7, with 12 bases aligning to TRBD2. With 3 bases clipped from V and 1 base from J, the junction kept 4 bases outside the gene matches. Germline V gene sequence: CDR1 DFQATT, CDR2 SNEGSKA (reference sequence). The CDR3 extends over 15 amino acids. CDR3 sequence reads: CSARSGLAGSYEQYF. CDR3 DNA sequence: TGCAGTGCTAGGTCCGGACTAGCGGGGTCCTACGAGCAGTACTTC.

The table lists this clonotype with a few counts. The chain combines TRBV29-1 with TRBJ2-5, with D unclear. Trimming pared 7 bases from V and 5 bases from J, leaving 14 bases between. This CDR3 has 12 residues. From germline, CDR1 is SQVTM and CDR2 ANQGSEA. The CDR3 here is CSGGGVQETQYF. CDR3 DNA sequence: TGCAGCGGCGGCGGAGTGCAGGAGACCCAGTACTTC.

Many counts were recorded for this clonotype. J is TRBJ2-3 and V is TRBV5-1; 10 bases align to TRBD1. Germline CDR1 SGHRS, CDR2 YFSETQ. Germline trimming cut 4 bases from V and 2 bases from J; bases unmatched to any gene: 7. The CDR3 totals 16 residues. In DNA, the CDR3 is TGCGCCAGCAGCCGGACCGACAGGGGGCACACAGATACGCAGTATTTT. Translated, it gives CASSRTDRGHTDTQYF.

V is TRBV5-1 and J is TRBJ1-2; D is possibly TRBD1 (6 bases). The CDR3 contains 16 residues. Germline V gene data show CDR1 as SGHRS and CDR2 as YFSETQ. The V end lost 0 bases, the J end lost 1 base, and 13 bases lay between the germline ends. The CDR3 coding sequence is TGCGCCAGCAGCTTGGGTGGGACACAATATAACTATGGCTACACCTTC. Translating it yields CASSLGGTQYNYGYTF.